This paragraph covers one TCR beta chain sequence. This specimen comes from a study of T-cell reconstitution after alpha-beta-depleted transplantation in children. The CDR3 is 15 residues long. With V trimmed by 6 bases and J by 4 bases, 5 bases remained unmatched. CDR1 and CDR2 from the germline V gene are MNHNS and SASEGT. Unique molecular identifiers were incorporated during preparation of the TCRbeta library. Each CDR3 protein gets one entry after TCRdb re-called the PCR reads with MiXCR. The data hold approximately 400,000 distinct CDR3 sequences, with about a tenth observed a single time. This sequence originates from a human donor who donated a stem cell graft to a child with acute myeloid leukemia. Sequenced material: PBMCs from the stem cell graft donor, taken from the stem cell graft. This sequence joins TRBV6-1 and TRBJ1-4; 10 bases line up with TRBD1. For the CDR3, the DNA is TGTGCCAGCAGATCCGGGGACAGGGGTAATGAAAAACTGTTTTTT. Its translation is CASRSGDRGNEKLFF.